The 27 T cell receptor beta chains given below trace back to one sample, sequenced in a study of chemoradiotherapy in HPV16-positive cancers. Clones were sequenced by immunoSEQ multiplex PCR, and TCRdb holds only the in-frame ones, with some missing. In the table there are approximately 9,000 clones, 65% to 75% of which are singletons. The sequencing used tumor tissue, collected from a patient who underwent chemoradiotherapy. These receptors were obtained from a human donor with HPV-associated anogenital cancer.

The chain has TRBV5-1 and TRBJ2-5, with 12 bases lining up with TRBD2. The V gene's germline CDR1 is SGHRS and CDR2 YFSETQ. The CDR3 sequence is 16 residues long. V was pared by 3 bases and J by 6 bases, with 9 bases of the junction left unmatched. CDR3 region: CASSSTSGSGTKTQYF. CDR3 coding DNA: TGCGCCAGCAGCTCGACTAGCGGGAGTGGTACAAAGACCCAGTACTTC.

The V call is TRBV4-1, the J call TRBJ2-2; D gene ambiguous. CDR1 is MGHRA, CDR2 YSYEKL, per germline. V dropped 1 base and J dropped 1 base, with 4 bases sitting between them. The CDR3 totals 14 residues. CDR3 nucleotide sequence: TGCGCCAGCAGCCAAGTACAGAACACCGGGGAGCTGTTTTTT. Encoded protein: CASSQVQNTGELFF.

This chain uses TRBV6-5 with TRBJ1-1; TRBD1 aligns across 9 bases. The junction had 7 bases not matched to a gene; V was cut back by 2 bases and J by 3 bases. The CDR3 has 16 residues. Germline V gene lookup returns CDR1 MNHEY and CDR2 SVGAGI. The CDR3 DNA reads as TGTGCCAGCAGTTACGGGACAGGGAAGGGGGACACTGAAGCTTTCTTT. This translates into CASSYGTGKGDTEAFF.

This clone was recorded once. The CDR3 spells CASSEDNSGANVLTF. CDR3 sequence (DNA): TGTGCCAGCAGTGAGGACAACTCTGGGGCCAACGTCCTGACTTTC. This chain joins TRBV6-1 and TRBJ2-6, with D possibly matching TRBD1 (5 bases). This CDR3 comprises 15 residues. Between the trimmed V and J ends, which lost 3 bases and 0 bases, there was a span of 6 bases. Germline V gene sequence: CDR1 MNHNS, CDR2 SASEGT.

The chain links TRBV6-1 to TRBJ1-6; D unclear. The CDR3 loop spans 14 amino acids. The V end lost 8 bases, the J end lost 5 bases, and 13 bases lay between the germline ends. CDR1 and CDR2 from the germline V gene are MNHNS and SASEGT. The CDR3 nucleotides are TGTGCCAGCTCCACCCTTATAGATAATTCACCCCTCCACTTT. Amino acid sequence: CASSTLIDNSPLHF.

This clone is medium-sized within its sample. In DNA form, the CDR3 reads TGTGCCAGCAGTGAATGGGGGAGGGAGGGGAACACCATATATTTT. It encodes CASSEWGREGNTIYF. The chain links TRBV6-1 to TRBJ1-3, with D perhaps TRBD1 (5 bases). V shed 2 bases and J shed 7 bases, with 15 bases lying between them. The CDR3 totals 15 residues. Looked up from germline, CDR1 is MNHNS and CDR2 is SASEGT.

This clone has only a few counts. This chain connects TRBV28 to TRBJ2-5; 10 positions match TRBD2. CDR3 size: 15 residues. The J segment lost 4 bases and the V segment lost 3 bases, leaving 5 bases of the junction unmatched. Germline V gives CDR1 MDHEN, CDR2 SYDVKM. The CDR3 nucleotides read TGTGCCAGCAGTTTGGGGCTAGCGGGAGCAGAGACCCAGTACTTC. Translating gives CASSLGLAGAETQYF.

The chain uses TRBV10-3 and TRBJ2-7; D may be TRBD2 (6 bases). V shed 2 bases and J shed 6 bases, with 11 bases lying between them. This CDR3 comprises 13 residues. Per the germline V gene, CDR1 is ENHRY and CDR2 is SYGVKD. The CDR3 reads CAISEGGLFEQYF. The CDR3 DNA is TGTGCCATCAGTGAGGGGGGGTTGTTCGAGCAGTACTTC.

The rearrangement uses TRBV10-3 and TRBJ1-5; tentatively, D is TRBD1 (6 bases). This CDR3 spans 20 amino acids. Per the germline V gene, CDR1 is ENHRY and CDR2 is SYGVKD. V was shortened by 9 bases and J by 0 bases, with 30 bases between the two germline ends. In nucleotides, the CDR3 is TGTGCCATTAAATCGGGGCAGGGAAGGACCAGGGGTTATAGCAATCAGCCCCAGCATTTT. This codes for CAIKSGQGRTRGYSNQPQHF.

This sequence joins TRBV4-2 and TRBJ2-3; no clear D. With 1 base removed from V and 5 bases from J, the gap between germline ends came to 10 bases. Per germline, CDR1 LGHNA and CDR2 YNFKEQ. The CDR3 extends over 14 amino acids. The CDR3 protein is CASSQGTSRDTQYF. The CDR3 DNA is TGTGCCAGCAGCCAAGGGACCTCAAGAGATACGCAGTATTTT.

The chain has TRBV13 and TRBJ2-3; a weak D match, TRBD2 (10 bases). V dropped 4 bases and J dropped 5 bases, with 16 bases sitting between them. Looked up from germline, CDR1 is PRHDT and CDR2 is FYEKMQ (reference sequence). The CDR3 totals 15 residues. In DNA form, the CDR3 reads TGTGCCAGCAGCTCTAGCGGGGGACAGGGAGATACGCAGTATTTT. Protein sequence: CASSSSGGQGDTQYF.

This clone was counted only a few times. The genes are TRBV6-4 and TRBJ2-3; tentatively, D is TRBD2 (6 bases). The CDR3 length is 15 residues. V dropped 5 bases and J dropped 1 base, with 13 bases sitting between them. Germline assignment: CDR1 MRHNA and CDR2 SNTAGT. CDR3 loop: CASSPEPGGTDTQYF. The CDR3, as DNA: TGTGCCAGCAGTCCCGAACCGGGGGGCACAGATACGCAGTATTTT.

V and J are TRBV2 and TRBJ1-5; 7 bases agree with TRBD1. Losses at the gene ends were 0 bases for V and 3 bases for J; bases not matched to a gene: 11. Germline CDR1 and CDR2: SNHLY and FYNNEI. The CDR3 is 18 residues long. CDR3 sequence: CASSEALVGGSVNQPQHF. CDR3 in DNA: TGTGCCAGCAGTGAAGCTTTGGTAGGGGGCTCGGTCAATCAGCCCCAGCATTTT.

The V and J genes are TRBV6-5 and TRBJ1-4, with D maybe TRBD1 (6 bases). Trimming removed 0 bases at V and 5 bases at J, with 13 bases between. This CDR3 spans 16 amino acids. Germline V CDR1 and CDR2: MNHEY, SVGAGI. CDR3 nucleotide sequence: TGTGCCAGCAGTTACTCGGGGGCCCGAGGGAATGAAAAACTGTTTTTT. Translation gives CASSYSGARGNEKLFF.

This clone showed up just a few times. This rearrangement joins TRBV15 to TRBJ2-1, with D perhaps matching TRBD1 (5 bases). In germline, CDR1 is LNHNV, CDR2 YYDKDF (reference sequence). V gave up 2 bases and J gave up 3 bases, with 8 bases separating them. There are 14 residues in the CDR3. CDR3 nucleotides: TGTGCCACCAGCAGACAGGGTGTCTACAATGAGCAGTTCTTC. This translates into CATSRQGVYNEQFF.

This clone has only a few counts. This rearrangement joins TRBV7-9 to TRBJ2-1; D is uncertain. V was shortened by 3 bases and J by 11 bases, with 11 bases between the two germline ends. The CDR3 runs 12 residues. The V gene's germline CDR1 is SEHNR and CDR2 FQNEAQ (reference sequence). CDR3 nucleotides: TGTGCCAGCAGCTTTCTAGGCGATAAGCAGTTCTTC. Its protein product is CASSFLGDKQFF.

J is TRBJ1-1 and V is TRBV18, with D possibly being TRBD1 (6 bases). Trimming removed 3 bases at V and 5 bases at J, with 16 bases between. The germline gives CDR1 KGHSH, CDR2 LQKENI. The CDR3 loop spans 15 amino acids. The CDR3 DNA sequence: TGTGCCAGCTCACCTATGGGGGGGCAGAGGACTGAAGCTTTCTTT. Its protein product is CASSPMGGQRTEAFF.

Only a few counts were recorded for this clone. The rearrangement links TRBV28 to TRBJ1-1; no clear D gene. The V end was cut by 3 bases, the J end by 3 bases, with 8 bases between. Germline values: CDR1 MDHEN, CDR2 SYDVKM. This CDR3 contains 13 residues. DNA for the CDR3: TGTGCCAGCAGTTTTACCGGGGACACTGAAGCTTTCTTT. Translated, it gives CASSFTGDTEAFF.

CDR3 loop: CASSPSGFSYEQYF. The CDR3 nucleotides read TGTGCCAGCAGCCCGAGTGGGTTCTCCTACGAGCAGTACTTC. V and J are TRBV7-3 and TRBJ2-7; D gene ambiguous. With 5 bases removed from V and 0 bases from J, the gap between germline ends came to 11 bases. The CDR3 has 14 residues. CDR1 and CDR2 from the germline V gene are SGHTA and FQGTGA.

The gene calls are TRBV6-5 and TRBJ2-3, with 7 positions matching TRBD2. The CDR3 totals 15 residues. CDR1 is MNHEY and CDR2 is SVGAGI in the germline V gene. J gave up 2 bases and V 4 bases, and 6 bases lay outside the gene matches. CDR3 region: CASSLGGFYTDTQYF. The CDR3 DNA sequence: TGTGCCAGCAGTTTGGGGGGGTTCTACACAGATACGCAGTATTTT.

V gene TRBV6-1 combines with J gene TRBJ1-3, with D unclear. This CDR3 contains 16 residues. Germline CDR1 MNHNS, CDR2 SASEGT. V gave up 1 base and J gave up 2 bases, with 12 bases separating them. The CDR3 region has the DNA TGTGCCAGCAGTGAAGTTCAAACCCAAGCTGGAAACACCATATATTTT. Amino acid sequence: CASSEVQTQAGNTIYF.

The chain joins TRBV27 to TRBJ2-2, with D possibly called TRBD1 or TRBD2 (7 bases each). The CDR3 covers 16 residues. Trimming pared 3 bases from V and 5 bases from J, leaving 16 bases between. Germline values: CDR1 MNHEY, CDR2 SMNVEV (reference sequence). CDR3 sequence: CASSFSHRGGTGELFF. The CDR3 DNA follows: TGTGCCAGCAGTTTTTCTCACAGGGGAGGGACCGGGGAGCTGTTTTTT.

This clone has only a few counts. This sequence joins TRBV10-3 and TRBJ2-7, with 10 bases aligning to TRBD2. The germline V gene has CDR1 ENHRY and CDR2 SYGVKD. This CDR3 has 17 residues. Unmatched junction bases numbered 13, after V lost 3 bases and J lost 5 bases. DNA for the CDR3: TGTGCCATCAGTGACCGTTCTCCTAGCGGGAGCTATGACGAGCAGTACTTC. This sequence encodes CAISDRSPSGSYDEQYF.

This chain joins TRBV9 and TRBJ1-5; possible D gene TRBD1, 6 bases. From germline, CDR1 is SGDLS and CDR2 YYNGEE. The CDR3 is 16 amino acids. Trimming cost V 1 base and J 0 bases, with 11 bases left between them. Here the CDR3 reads CASSVRTAYSNQPQHF. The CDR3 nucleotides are TGTGCCAGCAGCGTACGGACAGCCTATAGCAATCAGCCCCAGCATTTT. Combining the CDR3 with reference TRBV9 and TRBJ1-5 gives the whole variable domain DSGVTQTPKHLITATGQRVTLRCSPRSGDLSVYWYQQSLDQGLQFLIQYYNGEERAKGNILERFSAQQFPDLHSELNLSSLELGDSALYFCASSVRTAYSNQPQHFGDGTRLSIL.

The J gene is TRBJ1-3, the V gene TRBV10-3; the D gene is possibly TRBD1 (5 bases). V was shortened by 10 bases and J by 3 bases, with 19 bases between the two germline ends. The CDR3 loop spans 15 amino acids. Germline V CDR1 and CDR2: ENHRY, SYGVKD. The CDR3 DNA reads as TGTGCCACCGCCCAGGGTAGGGCCGATGGAAACACCATATATTTT. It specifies CATAQGRADGNTIYF.

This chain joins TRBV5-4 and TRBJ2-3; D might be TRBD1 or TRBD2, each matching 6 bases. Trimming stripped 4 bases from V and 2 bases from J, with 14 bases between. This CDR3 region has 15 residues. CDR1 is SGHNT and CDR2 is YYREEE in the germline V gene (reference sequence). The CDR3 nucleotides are TGTGCCAGCAGCGCCTGGGGGGCCCCCACAGATACGCAGTATTTT. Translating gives CASSAWGAPTDTQYF.

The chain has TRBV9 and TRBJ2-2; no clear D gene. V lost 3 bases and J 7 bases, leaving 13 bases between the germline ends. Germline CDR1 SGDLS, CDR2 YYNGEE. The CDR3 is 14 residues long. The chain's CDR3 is CASSASIGSGELFF. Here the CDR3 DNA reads TGTGCCAGCAGCGCGTCTATCGGAAGCGGGGAGCTGTTTTTT.